Sequencing of this TCR beta chain was carried out in a study of shared clonotypes between healthy human individuals. The CDR3 length is 13 residues. Germline values: CDR1 SNHLY, CDR2 FYNNEI. Trimming pared 4 bases from V and 1 base from J, leaving 4 bases between. The authors split each subset's genomic DNA evenly across several immunoSEQ plates. TCRdb keeps only in-frame clones here, not all; method: immunoSEQ multiplex PCR. The data show 1.5 million to 1.9 million clones, with 98% seen just once and approximately 0.44% held by the top ten. This clone came up a few times. What was sequenced was naive CD4+ T cells sorted from blood. As for subset: CD45RA+ positively selected. The V and J genes are TRBV2 and TRBJ2-2, with unresolved D. The TCR comes from a man aged 25 to 40 in good health. The CDR3 spells CASSVQNTGELFF. CDR3 nucleotide sequence: TGTGCCAGCAGTGTCCAGAACACCGGGGAGCTGTTTTTT.